The TCR beta chain described here comes from a study of blood T cell repertoires in COVID-19. On the study more broadly: PBMCs, B-cell-depleted T cells, or T cells were the source of the cDNA or gDNA that made up the material.

Using immunoSEQ multiplex PCR, the repertoire was profiled, and TCRdb retains in-frame clones only, with some absent. This sample has about 260,000 clones, with around 80% found just once. CDR1 is MNHEY and CDR2 is SVGAGI in the germline V gene. Trimming left V 5 bases short and J 0 bases short, with 7 bases between. The CDR3 has 13 residues. J is TRBJ1-2 and V is TRBV6-5; D unclear. This receptor was obtained from a man between 60 and 75 years old with acute or convalescent COVID-19. The sequencing sample was made of peripheral blood. The CDR3 nucleotides read TGTGCCAGCAGTCCCGGGGCTAACTATGGCTACACCTTC. Translated, it gives CASSPGANYGYTF.